The clone carrying this T cell receptor (beta chain) was seen a few times. Its antigen is currently unknown. The CDR3 contains 16 residues. V was cut by 3 bases and J by 3 bases, with 18 bases left in between. Germline-derived CDR1 and CDR2 are GTSNPN and SVGIG (reference sequence). PCR involved 60 Vbeta and 13 Jbeta primers. Original data processing: As a later analysis found, there were tens of millions of unique TCR beta chains, of which roughly 11 million were shared. Generated by immunoSEQ multiplex PCR, the TCRdb table keeps only in-frame clones and is missing some. V and J calls plus clone size are reproduced from that table; the DNA served to infer D and trimming. This table holds tens of thousands of clones, 76% found once. The data were taken from a study of cytomegalovirus exposure and HLA in healthy donors. Study-level findings and limits: A prior analysis recorded that most TCR beta V segments were productive about 90% or about 30% of the time. Some highly shared sequence variants likely arose as a pipeline artifact.

The sequenced sample consisted of PBMCs. The sequence was obtained from a male donor in good health and CMV-seronegative. The V and J genes are TRBV30 and TRBJ1-3, with D possibly being TRBD1 (5 bases). The CDR3 protein is CAWRSFREAGGNTIYF. DNA of the CDR3: TGTGCCTGGAGGTCCTTCAGGGAGGCAGGTGGAAACACCATATATTTT. The whole variable domain, filled in from reference TRBV30 and TRBJ1-3, reads SQTIHQWPATLVQPVGSPLSLECTVEGTSNPNLYWYRQAAGRGLQLLFYSVGIGQISSEVPQNLSASRPQDRQFILSSKKLLLSDSGFYLCAWRSFREAGGNTIYFGEGSWLTVV.